This paragraph covers one T cell receptor beta chain sequence. This record comes from a study of blood T cell repertoires in COVID-19. About the study: Researchers got acute and convalescent COVID-19 samples from the United States, Italy and Spain.

V was shortened by 3 bases and J by 5 bases, with 7 bases between the two germline ends. The CDR3 has 13 amino acids. Germline V gives CDR1 ENHRY, CDR2 SYGVKD. Seattle's cohort entered during active infection and was followed longitudinally. Here immunoSEQ multiplex PCR was the method, and the copy in TCRdb shows in-frame clones only, minus some. The sample holds over 150,000 clones, roughly 88% seen once. The rearrangement joins TRBV10-3 to TRBJ1-4; D is uncertain. The sequence came from a woman aged 40-49 years with COVID-19, enrolled during active disease. The sequenced material came from peripheral blood. The CDR3 nucleotides are TGTGCCATCAGTGATTCGGGGAATGAAAAACTGTTTTTT. Its translation is CAISDSGNEKLFF.